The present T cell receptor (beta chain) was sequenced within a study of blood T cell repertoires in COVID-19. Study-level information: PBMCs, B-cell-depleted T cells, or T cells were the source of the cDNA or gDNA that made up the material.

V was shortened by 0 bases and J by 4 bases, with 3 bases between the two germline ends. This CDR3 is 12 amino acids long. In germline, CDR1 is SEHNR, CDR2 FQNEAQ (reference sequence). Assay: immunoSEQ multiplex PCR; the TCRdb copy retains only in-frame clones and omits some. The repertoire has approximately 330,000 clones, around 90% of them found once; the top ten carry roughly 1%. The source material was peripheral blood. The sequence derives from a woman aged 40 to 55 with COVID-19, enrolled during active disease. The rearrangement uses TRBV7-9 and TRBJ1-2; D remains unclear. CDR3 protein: CASSLASYGYTF. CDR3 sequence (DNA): TGTGCCAGCAGCTTAGCGAGCTATGGCTACACCTTC.